These 20 T cell receptor beta chains originate from one sample sequenced in a study of sequential checkpoint blockade in melanoma. TCRdb's copy holds only in-frame clones and misses some; the assay was immunoSEQ multiplex PCR. Here the sample spans about 9,500 clones, 20% to 25% being singletons. Treatment meaning: randomized to nivolumab then ipilimumab (arm A) or the reverse (arm B). Sequenced material: tumor tissue (inferred from file names), taken from a patient given nivolumab and ipilimumab in sequence. These receptors all come from a human donor with melanoma.

The table lists this clone with a few counts. V gene TRBV11-3 combines with J gene TRBJ2-7; 7 bases map to TRBD1. In germline, CDR1 is SGHNT, CDR2 YENEEA. The CDR3 runs to 15 residues. With 5 bases clipped from V and 2 bases from J, the junction kept 9 bases outside the gene matches. The CDR3, as DNA: TGTGCCAGCAGCCCCACCAGGGGGAAACCCTACGAGCAGTACTTC. The encoded protein is CASSPTRGKPYEQYF.

The gene calls are TRBV11-3 and TRBJ1-2; 8 bases align to TRBD1. Germline V gives CDR1 SGHNT, CDR2 YENEEA. This CDR3 region has 14 residues. J gave up 8 bases and V 2 bases, and 7 bases lay outside the gene matches. The CDR3 reads CASSLLQGAGGYTF. For the CDR3, the DNA is TGTGCCAGCAGCTTACTTCAGGGGGCTGGGGGCTACACCTTC.

This sequence joins TRBV28 and TRBJ2-5, with 7 bases that match TRBD1. The CDR3 consists of 15 residues. CDR1 MDHEN and CDR2 SYDVKM come from the germline V gene. The J segment lost 2 bases and the V segment lost 7 bases, leaving 10 bases of the junction unmatched. CDR3 residues: CASTYRDREQETQYF. In nucleotides, the CDR3 is TGTGCCAGCACCTACCGGGACAGAGAACAAGAGACCCAGTACTTC.

The chain combines TRBV29-1 with TRBJ2-1; possible D gene TRBD1, 6 bases. V lost 6 bases to trimming and J lost 5 bases, with 20 bases between them. The germline V gene has CDR1 SQVTM and CDR2 ANQGSEA. The CDR3 has 15 residues. The CDR3 region is CSVPTGKGSNNEQFF. The CDR3, as DNA: TGCAGCGTGCCGACAGGAAAGGGTTCCAACAATGAGCAGTTCTTC.

This clone showed up just a few times. The V call is TRBV11-3, the J call TRBJ2-1; 9 bases map to TRBD1. V lost 2 bases and J lost 6; bases outside the gene matches: 17. Germline CDR1 and CDR2: SGHNT and YENEEA. The CDR3 has 19 amino acids. CDR3 sequence reads: CASSLRVGSSGTGLNEQFF. CDR3 DNA: TGTGCCAGCAGCTTAAGGGTAGGGTCGTCTGGGACAGGGCTCAATGAGCAGTTCTTC.

This clone was observed a handful of times. The chain combines TRBV29-1 with TRBJ1-5, with 9 bases that match TRBD1. With 4 bases clipped from V and 7 bases from J, the junction kept 8 bases outside the gene matches. This CDR3 has 14 amino acids. CDR1 and CDR2 (germline): SQVTM, ANQGSEA. This CDR3 reads CSVGGTGLGQPQHF. CDR3 nucleotides: TGCAGCGTTGGAGGGACAGGGCTAGGGCAGCCCCAGCATTTT. The entire variable domain, with the rest obtained from reference TRBV29-1 and TRBJ1-5, is as follows: SAVISQKPSRDICQRGTSLTIQCQVDSQVTMMFWYRQQPGQSLTLIATANQGSEATYESGFVIDKFPISRPNLTFSTLTVSNMSPEDSSIYLCSVGGTGLGQPQHFGDGTRLSIL.

This clone was detected only a few times. V usage is TRBV6-8 and J usage is TRBJ1-2; D is possibly TRBD1 (5 bases). There are 15 residues in the CDR3. The ends were cut back, 2 bases at V and 3 bases at J, with 13 bases in the middle. CDR1 is MNHGY and CDR2 is SAAAGT in the germline V gene. The CDR3 loop reads CASSYPSAGHYGYTF. The CDR3 DNA sequence: TGTGCCAGCAGTTACCCCAGCGCAGGGCACTATGGCTACACCTTC.

This clone is medium-sized. CDR3 sequence reads: CASSRRDRGRDQPQHF. CDR3 in DNA: TGCGCCAGCAGTCGACGGGACAGGGGGCGTGATCAGCCCCAGCATTTT. The V gene is TRBV23-1, the J gene TRBJ1-5; TRBD1 agrees at 12 bases. TRBV23-1 is filed as an ORF, its function uncertain. V dropped 4 bases and J dropped 5; count of bases not matched to a gene: 6. This CDR3 has 16 residues.

The genes are TRBV10-3 and TRBJ1-2; 7 bases line up with TRBD1. Germline CDR1 reads ENHRY; CDR2 reads SYGVKD. This CDR3 has 16 amino acids. After removal of 2 bases from V and 8 bases from J, the junction contained 14 bases not matched to a gene. This chain's CDR3 is CAISEDRDGFVVGYTF. The CDR3 DNA follows: TGTGCCATCAGTGAGGACAGGGATGGTTTCGTAGTGGGCTACACCTTC.

This chain joins TRBV18 and TRBJ1-6; 7 bases map to TRBD1. Germline CDR1 reads KGHSH; CDR2 reads LQKENI. The CDR3 extends over 13 amino acids. The J segment lost 7 bases and the V segment lost 3 bases, leaving 0 bases of the junction unmatched. The CDR3 DNA reads as TGTGCCAGCTCACCGGACAGGAATTCACCCCTCCACTTT. This translates into CASSPDRNSPLHF. Together with reference TRBV18 and TRBJ1-6, the CDR3 gives the full variable domain: NAGVMQNPRHLVRRRGQEARLRCSPMKGHSHVYWYRQLPEEGLKFMVYLQKENIIDESGMPKERFSAEFPKEGPSILRIQQVVRGDSAAYFCASSPDRNSPLHFGNGTRLTVT.

This clone has at least ten counts. J is TRBJ2-7 and V is TRBV6-8; no definite D call. The CDR3 length is 14 residues. Per germline, CDR1 MNHGY and CDR2 SAAAGT. V was pared by 7 bases and J by 2 bases, with 15 bases between. The DNA for the CDR3 is TGTGCCAGCAAGAACTCCGCGGCCGCCTACGAGCAGTACTTC. Protein sequence: CASKNSAAAYEQYF.

This clone was detected a few times. The V and J genes are TRBV11-3 and TRBJ2-4, with D possibly being TRBD2 (6 bases). The V gene lost 6 bases and the J gene lost 4 bases, with 16 bases spanning the gap. This CDR3 has 15 residues. In germline, CDR1 is SGHNT, CDR2 YENEEA. DNA of the CDR3: TGTGCCAGCAGTCCGACACTCCGGGAGAAAAACATTCAGTACTTC. It specifies CASSPTLREKNIQYF. Filled out from reference TRBV11-3 and TRBJ2-4, the complete variable domain reads EAGVVQSPRYKIIEKKQPVAFWCNPISGHNTLYWYLQNLGQGPELLIRYENEEAVDDSQLPKDRFSAERLKGVDSTLKIQPAELGDSAVYLCASSPTLREKNIQYFGAGTRLSVL.

The chain is built from TRBV29-1 and TRBJ2-3, with 9 bases aligning to TRBD2. Germline-derived CDR1 and CDR2 are SQVTM and ANQGSEA. V lost 4 bases to trimming and J lost 7 bases; unmatched junction nucleotides: 12. This CDR3 region has 15 residues. The CDR3 DNA is TGCAGCGTTGGAGGGACTAGCCAAATTAGTAATACGCAGTATTTT. Protein: CSVGGTSQISNTQYF.

A note on this clone: The junction departs from the called germline gene at one end, perhaps through a read error. This chain links TRBV6-8 with TRBJ1-1; TRBD1 might be the D (5 bases). The CDR3 length is 15 residues. Germline assignment: CDR1 MNHGY and CDR2 SAAAGT. This CDR3 is CAISASLGENTEAFF. The CDR3 nucleotides are TGTGCCATCAGTGCTTCACTGGGGGAGAACACTGAAGCTTTCTTT.

The V gene is TRBV28, the J gene TRBJ2-1; 7 bases match TRBD2. The CDR3 length is 14 residues. Germline values: CDR1 MDHEN, CDR2 SYDVKM. The junction had 11 bases not matched to a gene; V was cut back by 3 bases and J by 12 bases. The CDR3 protein is CASSLVEWTRVQFF. The CDR3 DNA reads TGTGCCAGCAGTTTGGTCGAATGGACTAGAGTGCAGTTCTTC.

In its sample, this clone was seen a few times. The CDR3, as DNA: TGTGCCAGCAGCGTTAACCTGAACACTGAAGCTTTCTTT. Protein: CASSVNLNTEAFF. This rearrangement joins TRBV7-2 to TRBJ1-1; no definite D call. From germline, CDR1 is SGHTA and CDR2 FQGNSA. CDR3 size: 13 residues. V lost 5 bases, J lost 0 bases, and 7 bases lay in between.

This clone was seen a few times. The rearrangement links TRBV11-3 to TRBJ1-2; D might be TRBD1 (6 bases). CDR1 SGHNT and CDR2 YENEEA come from the germline V gene. This CDR3 spans 16 amino acids. Trimming removed 2 bases at V and 6 bases at J, with 19 bases between. CDR3 in amino acids: CASSLSGGAVGHGYTF. The CDR3 DNA is TGTGCCAGCAGCTTATCTGGGGGCGCAGTCGGCCATGGCTACACCTTC.

This clone was counted between two and nine times. V and J are TRBV28 and TRBJ2-1; no firm D call. The length of the CDR3 is 13 residues. The germline CDR1 and CDR2 sequences are MDHEN and SYDVKM. V was pared by 10 bases and J by 1 base, with 11 bases between. The CDR3 DNA follows: TGTGCCACGTCCTTTGCGTCCTACAATGAGCAGTTCTTC. It yields the protein CATSFASYNEQFF.

This clone was seen only a few times. The rearrangement links TRBV6-8 to TRBJ1-2, with TRBD1 matching over 7 bases. The V segment lost 4 bases and the J segment 7 bases; nucleotides outside the gene matches: 15. Germline loops: CDR1 MNHGY, CDR2 SAAAGT. The CDR3 consists of 16 residues. This CDR3 is CASSSVVMTGSGGYTF. The CDR3 DNA follows: TGTGCCAGCAGTTCCGTTGTGATGACAGGGTCGGGTGGCTACACCTTC.

The CDR3 protein is CASSYQLAGGPPSTDTQYF. The CDR3 nucleotides read TGTGCCAGCAGTTACCAGCTAGCGGGGGGCCCCCCTAGCACAGATACGCAGTATTTT. The chain has TRBV6-8 and TRBJ2-3, with 11 nucleotides matching TRBD2. Germline CDR1 is MNHGY and CDR2 is SAAAGT. The CDR3 runs to 19 residues. With 2 bases clipped from V and 0 bases from J, the junction kept 10 bases outside the gene matches.